This TCR beta chain was obtained from a study of regulatory T cells in long-lasting Graves disease. Both iRepertoire HTBI primers and Arm-PCR of CDR3 regions were used to build the TCR beta libraries. TCRdb called the multiplex PCR reads again in MiXCR, with one record for every CDR3 protein. The profile shows 400,000 to 550,000 distinct CDR3 sequences, around 15% of them singletons. The CDR3 totals 12 residues. Germline loops: CDR1 MDHEN, CDR2 SYDVKM. Sample time point: newly diagnosed GD, antithyroid drugs for less than 3 months. PBMC RNA was the source of the TCR library. In this cohort, patients came from an endocrinology department located in Xi'an, China. This clonotype appeared once. Its antigen is as yet unknown. This could be a read error, since a much larger clone is one nucleotide away. Study-wide points: Persistent Graves' patients showed reduced TCR diversity versus newly diagnosed patients. Persistent disease preferred TRBV28, TRBJ1-2 and TRBJ2-5; new disease, TRBV20-1 and TRBJ2-1.

The data were also submitted as part of a second study, on T cells in Graves' hyperthyroidism and ophthalmopathy.

Sample: peripheral blood mononuclear cells (PBMCs), taken at new diagnosis, from a patient treated with antithyroid drugs. The source is a woman under 30 with Graves disease. The chain joins TRBV28 to TRBJ1-1, with D perhaps matching TRBD1 (5 bases). CDR3 DNA sequence: TGTGCCGGCAGCACGCCACCGACAGTAGCTTTCTTT. Encoded protein: CAGSTPPTVAFF.